Listed below are T cell receptor beta chains from one sample, sequenced in a study of cytomegalovirus exposure and HLA in healthy donors. Here immunoSEQ multiplex PCR was the method, and the copy in TCRdb shows in-frame clones only, minus some. The table includes about 130,000 clones, around 80% detected once. The sample comprised PBMCs. These receptors were obtained from a man aged 30-40 years in good health. The CDR3 runs from the conserved cysteine through the conserved F or W. A D gene is named only where the DNA matches it firmly. A row's size may be missing; if present it is once, few, many or a size class.

V,size,D,J,DNA,CDR3
TRBV19,few,-,TRBJ2-7,TGTGCCAGTGGAAACAGGTTTTACGAGCAGTACTTC,CASGNRFYEQYF
TRBV6-4,-,-,TRBJ2-5,TGTGCCAGCAGTGAAGCTGCGGGTAAGCAAGAGACCCAGTACTTC,CASSEAAGKQETQYF
TRBV30,-,-,TRBJ1-5,TGTGCCTGGAGTGTTACAGACAATCAGCCCCAGCATTTT,CAWSVTDNQPQHF
TRBV12-5,-,-,TRBJ2-3,TGTGCTAGTGAAAAGGGACTTTCTACAGATACGCAGTATTTT,CASEKGLSTDTQYF
TRBV15,-,-,TRBJ2-2,TGTGCCACCAGCGGCGGTACCACCGGGGAGCTGTTTTTT,CATSGGTTGELFF
TRBV15,-,-,TRBJ2-7,TGTGCCACCAGCAGAGATCGTAAGGCGGCGTCATACGAGCAGTACTTC,CATSRDRKAASYEQYF
TRBV5-4,-,TRBD1,TRBJ2-7,TGTGCCAGCAGCTTGGCAACAGGGGCCGGCGCCTACGAGCAGTACTTC,CASSLATGAGAYEQYF
TRBV4-2,-,TRBD2,TRBJ2-1,TGTGCCAGCAGCCAAGGATGGAAGGGACTAGCGGAGTACAATGAGCAGTTCTTC,CASSQGWKGLAEYNEQFF
TRBV29-1,-,TRBD1,TRBJ2-4,TGCAGCGTCTGGACAGGGTTCATTCAGTACTTC,CSVWTGFIQYF
TRBV4-1,-,-,TRBJ1-1,TGCGCCAGCAGCCAAGTCGGCCAGGCACCAGGATCGAACACTGAAGCTTTCTTT,CASSQVGQAPGSNTEAFF
TRBV10-3,-,TRBD2,TRBJ2-7,TGTGCCATCAGTGAGGTAGCGGGGAGCTACGAGCAGTACTTC,CAISEVAGSYEQYF
TRBV11-3,-,TRBD2,TRBJ2-7,TGTGCCAGCAGAGTGGGGCTAGCGGGGGGCGAGCAGTACTTC,CASRVGLAGGEQYF
TRBV29-1,once,TRBD2,TRBJ2-1,TGCAGCGTTCCGGGACTAGCGTACAATGAGCAGTTCTTC,CSVPGLAYNEQFF